This entry features one T cell receptor beta chain sequence. This specimen belongs to a study of blood T cell repertoires in COVID-19. The protocol was immunoSEQ multiplex PCR, while the TCRdb copy is restricted to in-frame clones and leaves out a portion. The table has about 220,000 clones, around nine tenths seen once. The CDR3 is 14 amino acids. V was clipped by 3 bases and J by 8 bases, with 13 bases between them. Per germline, CDR1 MDHEN and CDR2 SYDVKM. The material sequenced was PBMCs or T cells enriched from blood (not recorded which). The TCR comes from a woman aged 45-59 years with acute COVID-19. The chain combines TRBV28 with TRBJ2-2; D is perhaps TRBD1 (6 bases). CDR3 residues: CASSLPQGGGELFF. DNA of the CDR3: TGTGCCAGCAGTTTGCCTCAAGGGGGAGGGGAGCTGTTTTTT.